One and the same sample provided the 30 T cell receptor beta chains below, sequenced in a study of early T cells in non-severe SARS-CoV-2 infection. Via MiXCR, TCRdb re-called the 5' RACE reads, giving one row per CDR3 protein. In the table there are more than 75,000 distinct CDR3 sequences, approximately 13% of which are singletons. Sequencing was performed on whole blood. These receptors originate from an adult who was a healthcare worker with PCR-confirmed SARS-CoV-2 infection or an uninfected control (not recorded which).

In its sample, this clonotype was seen many times. The chain couples TRBV5-6 to TRBJ2-5, with 7 bases lining up with TRBD1. Per germline, CDR1 SGHDT and CDR2 YYEEEE. The CDR3 is 15 amino acids. Germline trimming cut 4 bases from V and 2 bases from J; bases unmatched to any gene: 8. CDR3 region: CASSPAYRGQETQYF. DNA for the CDR3: TGTGCCAGCAGCCCGGCATACAGGGGACAAGAGACCCAGTACTTC. The full variable domain, with the rest looked up from reference TRBV5-6 and TRBJ2-5, is DAGVTQSPTHLIKTRGQQVTLRCSPKSGHDTVSWYQQALGQGPQFIFQYYEEEERQRGNFPDRFSGHQFPNYSSELNVNALLLGDSALYLCASSPAYRGQETQYFGPGTRLLVL.

This clonotype turned up a few times. The gene calls are TRBV29-1 and TRBJ1-1; tentatively, D is TRBD1 (6 bases). Germline V gene lookup returns CDR1 SQVTM and CDR2 ANQGSEA. V was trimmed by 7 bases and J by 4 bases, leaving 10 bases between them. The CDR3 is made up of 11 amino acids. CDR3 in amino acids: CSGIRGTEAFF. The CDR3 DNA reads as TGCAGCGGTATCAGGGGCACTGAAGCTTTCTTT.

This clonotype appeared a few times. V and J are TRBV29-1 and TRBJ2-7; D is undetermined. V lost 5 bases to trimming and J lost 0 bases, with 11 bases between them. From germline, CDR1 is SQVTM and CDR2 ANQGSEA. This CDR3 spans 13 amino acids. As DNA, the CDR3 is TGCAGCGTTTACACCTACCGCTCCTACGAGCAGTACTTC. Translation gives CSVYTYRSYEQYF.

This chain links TRBV6-1 with TRBJ2-2; TRBD1 is a possible D gene (5 bases). V was clipped by 8 bases and J by 3 bases, with 13 bases between them. The V gene's germline CDR1 is MNHNS and CDR2 SASEGT. The CDR3 is made up of 14 amino acids. The CDR3 here is CASRKGSDTGELFF. The CDR3 coding sequence is TGTGCCAGCCGAAAGGGGTCGGACACCGGGGAGCTGTTTTTT.

The sample holds a few counts of this clonotype. The genes are TRBV3-1 and TRBJ2-1; D is undetermined. The CDR3 extends over 12 amino acids. Trimming left V 2 bases short and J 4 bases short, with 3 bases between. Germline CDR1 and CDR2: LGHDT and YNNKEL (reference sequence). For the CDR3, the DNA is TGTGCCAGCAGCCAATATTACAATGAGCAGTTCTTC. It specifies CASSQYYNEQFF.

This clonotype was seen ten or more times. The rearrangement joins TRBV18 to TRBJ1-2; D gene ambiguous. CDR1 is KGHSH and CDR2 is LQKENI in the germline V gene. V was pared by 4 bases and J by 8 bases, with 14 bases between. This CDR3 region has 13 residues. CDR3 protein: CASSRSNRGGYTF. CDR3 nucleotides: TGTGCCAGCTCACGCTCAAATCGAGGAGGCTACACCTTC. Full variable domain (outside the CDR3, taken from reference TRBV18 and TRBJ1-2): NAGVMQNPRHLVRRRGQEARLRCSPMKGHSHVYWYRQLPEEGLKFMVYLQKENIIDESGMPKERFSAEFPKEGPSILRIQQVVRGDSAAYFCASSRSNRGGYTFGSGTRLTVV.

This clonotype has ten or more counts. The chain employs TRBV6-1 and TRBJ2-7; D gene ambiguous. Per germline, CDR1 MNHNS and CDR2 SASEGT. There are 13 residues in the CDR3. The ends were cut back, 5 bases at V and 3 bases at J, with 11 bases in the middle. The CDR3 DNA sequence: TGTGCCAGCAGTCGTGATAGGAGCTACGAGCAGTACTTC. It translates to CASSRDRSYEQYF.

In this sample, this clonotype turned up a few times. This chain connects TRBV5-1 to TRBJ2-3; 11 nucleotides agree with TRBD2. Germline V CDR1 and CDR2: SGHRS, YFSETQ. The CDR3 spans 16 residues. J gave up 8 bases and V 7 bases, and 15 bases lay outside the gene matches. This chain's CDR3 is CASRPTTSGGVVTQYF. As DNA, the CDR3 is TGCGCCAGCCGACCCACAACTAGCGGGGGAGTGGTTACGCAGTATTTT.

This clonotype has ten or more counts. The rearrangement uses TRBV2 and TRBJ2-2; weak D call: TRBD2 (6 bases). The CDR3 is 14 residues long. CDR1 is SNHLY and CDR2 is FYNNEI in the germline V gene. Trimming cost V 3 bases and J 7 bases, with 12 bases left between them. The CDR3, as DNA: TGTGCCAGCAGTGAGTTGCGGGGATACGGGGAGCTGTTTTTT. It specifies CASSELRGYGELFF.

This clonotype has a count of ten or more. CDR3 DNA sequence: TGTGCCAGCAGTGAATTGACAGGGGGACAGCCCCAGCATTTT. Its translation is CASSELTGGQPQHF. The chain carries TRBV2 and TRBJ1-5; 9 nucleotides agree with TRBD1. The CDR3 consists of 14 residues. The germline gives CDR1 SNHLY, CDR2 FYNNEI. Trimming at V came to 2 bases and at J to 7 bases, leaving 3 bases not matched to a gene.

This clonotype was seen a handful of times. The chain uses TRBV7-8 and TRBJ2-3; 11 bases are a match to TRBD2. V was clipped by 4 bases and J by 0 bases; unmatched bases: 3. The CDR3 runs 16 residues. Germline lookup yields CDR1 SGHVS and CDR2 FQNEAQ. This CDR3 reads CASSSGLAASTDTQYF. CDR3 coding DNA: TGTGCCAGCAGCTCGGGACTAGCGGCAAGCACAGATACGCAGTATTTT.

This clonotype was seen at least ten times. V is TRBV4-2 and J is TRBJ2-6; D not resolved. Trimming removed 0 bases at V and 2 bases at J, with 8 bases between. The V gene's germline CDR1 is LGHNA and CDR2 YNFKEQ. The CDR3 is made up of 16 amino acids. In DNA form, the CDR3 reads TGTGCCAGCAGCCAAGAAATGGGCGCTGGGGCCAACGTCCTGACTTTC. It specifies CASSQEMGAGANVLTF.

The V call is TRBV20-1, the J call TRBJ1-5; D remains ambiguous. The V gene's germline CDR1 is DFQATT and CDR2 SNEGSKA (reference sequence). The CDR3 is 13 residues long. Trimming stripped 7 bases from V and 1 base from J, with 11 bases between. The CDR3 loop reads CSVTSGSNQPQHF. CDR3 bases: TGCAGTGTAACGTCGGGCAGCAATCAGCCCCAGCATTTT.

This rearrangement joins TRBV7-9 to TRBJ2-2; 11 positions agree with TRBD2. After removal of 3 bases from V and 2 bases from J, the junction contained 2 bases not matched to a gene. This CDR3 is built from 16 residues. Germline CDR1 SEHNR, CDR2 FQNEAQ (reference sequence). CDR3 coding DNA: TGTGCCAGCAGCTTCGGGACTAGCGGCAACACCGGGGAGCTGTTTTTT. This sequence encodes CASSFGTSGNTGELFF.

V gene TRBV2 combines with J gene TRBJ2-3, with TRBD2 as a possible D gene (6 bases). With 7 bases removed from V and 6 bases from J, the gap between germline ends came to 14 bases. The CDR3 is 13 amino acids. CDR1 and CDR2 from the germline V gene are SNHLY and FYNNEI. CDR3 sequence reads: CASTGDWRDTQYF. The DNA of the CDR3 is TGTGCCAGCACCGGGGACTGGAGGGATACGCAGTATTTT.

This clonotype was counted a few times. The chain combines TRBV20-1 with TRBJ2-5; D possibly matches TRBD1 or TRBD2 (5 bases each). Germline V gives CDR1 DFQATT, CDR2 SNEGSKA (reference sequence). The germline V and J ends were trimmed by 4 bases and 3 bases, with 9 bases remaining between them. This CDR3 has 12 amino acids. Here the CDR3 reads CSAKRGEETQYF. CDR3 sequence (DNA): TGCAGTGCTAAGAGGGGAGAAGAGACCCAGTACTTC.

In this sample, this clonotype turned up a few times. This chain joins TRBV6-1 and TRBJ2-2; no reliable D call. Trimming took 2 bases from V and 5 from J, leaving 9 bases between them. The CDR3 sequence is 14 residues long. CDR1 and CDR2 from the germline V gene are MNHNS and SASEGT. The CDR3 DNA follows: TGTGCCAGCAGTGAACTCCTCAGGACCGGGGAGCTGTTTTTT. Residues: CASSELLRTGELFF.

This clonotype was recorded a few times. The chain recombines TRBV20-1 with TRBJ2-3; 10 bases are a match to TRBD2. CDR3 size: 17 residues. The V and J ends lost 5 bases and 2 bases, in that order; junction bases with no gene match: 13. The germline V gene has CDR1 DFQATT and CDR2 SNEGSKA (reference sequence). Here the CDR3 DNA reads TGCAGTGCTGGGGTTTGGAAAGCGGGGGGGCCCACAGATACGCAGTATTTT. Its translation: CSAGVWKAGGPTDTQYF.

The chain combines TRBV7-8 with TRBJ1-5, with D perhaps matching TRBD1 (5 bases). The CDR3 extends over 17 amino acids. V lost 6 bases and J 0 bases, leaving 18 bases between the germline ends. Germline lookup yields CDR1 SGHVS and CDR2 FQNEAQ. The DNA for the CDR3 is TGTGCCAGCAGACAGGAGAGCTTGGGGATTAGCAATCAGCCCCAGCATTTT. Translation gives CASRQESLGISNQPQHF.

This clonotype was observed at least ten times. The rearrangement uses TRBV29-1 and TRBJ2-3; perhaps TRBD1 as D (6 bases). This CDR3 is 14 amino acids long. Germline V lookup: CDR1 SQVTM, CDR2 ANQGSEA. Trimming took 7 bases from V and 2 from J, leaving 16 bases between them. CDR3 DNA: TGCAGCGCTAGTAGCAGGGGCCCCACAGATACGCAGTATTTT. Translating gives CSASSRGPTDTQYF.

This clonotype was counted a few times. V gene TRBV29-1 combines with J gene TRBJ2-1, with a weak D call TRBD2 (5 bases). There are 17 residues in the CDR3. Between the trimmed V and J ends, which lost 2 bases and 8 bases, there was a span of 25 bases. Germline V gene data show CDR1 as SQVTM and CDR2 as ANQGSEA. In DNA form, the CDR3 reads TGCAGCGTTGAATGGCGGGCAGGCCCTCACGGGATCGATGAGCAGTTCTTC. Protein product: CSVEWRAGPHGIDEQFF.

This clonotype was picked up a small number of times. J is TRBJ2-7 and V is TRBV30; perhaps TRBD2 as D (5 bases). This CDR3 has 13 residues. Germline CDR1 and CDR2: GTSNPN and SVGIG (reference sequence). Trimming removed 0 bases at V and 3 bases at J, with 9 bases between. Here the CDR3 DNA reads TGTGCCTGGAGTGTTGGCGGAGGCTACGAGCAGTACTTC. Its translation is CAWSVGGGYEQYF. The whole variable domain, remainder taken from reference TRBV30 and TRBJ2-7, is SQTIHQWPATLVQPVGSPLSLECTVEGTSNPNLYWYRQAAGRGLQLLFYSVGIGQISSEVPQNLSASRPQDRQFILSSKKLLLSDSGFYLCAWSVGGGYEQYFGPGTRLTVT.

A remark on this clonotype: The junction departs from germline at one end; a sequencing error may be responsible. This sequence joins TRBV4-2 and TRBJ1-6; 7 bases agree with TRBD1. Per germline, CDR1 LGHNA and CDR2 YNFKEQ. CDR3 length: 18 amino acids. The CDR3 sequence is CASSQDLRDSVYNPPLHF. The CDR3 DNA reads as TGTGCCAGCAGCCAAGATCTCCGGGACAGCGTCTATAATCCACCCCTCCACTTT.

This clonotype was seen ten or more times. The chain joins TRBV29-1 to TRBJ1-5; 7 bases match TRBD1. V lost 4 bases and J lost 4; bases outside the gene matches: 1. CDR3 length: 12 amino acids. From germline, CDR1 is SQVTM and CDR2 ANQGSEA. CDR3 DNA sequence: TGCAGCGTTGGACAGGGAAATCAGCCCCAGCATTTT. Its protein product is CSVGQGNQPQHF.

On this clonotype: At one boundary the junction diverges from the germline segment, which might be a read error. The V call is TRBV24-1, the J call TRBJ2-1, with TRBD2 identical over 7 bases. The CDR3 runs to 16 residues. Germline assignment: CDR1 KGHDR and CDR2 SFDVKD. Written as DNA, the CDR3 is TGTGCCACCGGTGATTTGTCTAGCGGCCCCTACAATGAGCAGTTCTTC. Encoded protein: CATGDLSSGPYNEQFF.

In this sample, this clonotype turned up many times. The chain links TRBV11-2 to TRBJ2-3; TRBD2 matches 7 bases. V lost 6 bases to trimming and J lost 9 bases; unmatched junction nucleotides: 6. The germline V gene has CDR1 SGHAT and CDR2 FQNNGV. This CDR3 is 12 amino acids long. This CDR3 reads CASSYHGGTQYF. CDR3 coding DNA: TGTGCCAGCAGTTACCACGGGGGGACGCAGTATTTT. The whole variable domain, remainder taken from reference TRBV11-2 and TRBJ2-3, is EAGVAQSPRYKIIEKRQSVAFWCNPISGHATLYWYQQILGQGPKLLIQFQNNGVVDDSQLPKDRFSAERLKGVDSTLKIQPAKLEDSAVYLCASSYHGGTQYFGPGTRLTVL.

This clonotype was found a few times. The chain has TRBV3-1 and TRBJ2-4, with 8 bases identical to TRBD1. After removal of 4 bases from V and 7 bases from J, the junction contained 12 bases not matched to a gene. This CDR3 has 16 residues. Per the germline V gene, CDR1 is LGHDT and CDR2 is YNNKEL (reference sequence). The CDR3 reads CASSPPGGNRWNIQYF. CDR3 coding DNA: TGTGCCAGCAGCCCCCCAGGGGGCAATCGGTGGAACATTCAGTACTTC. Using reference TRBV3-1 and TRBJ2-4 for the parts outside the CDR3, the full variable domain is DTAVSQTPKYLVTQMGNDKSIKCEQNLGHDTMYWYKQDSKKFLKIMFSYNNKELIINETVPNRFSPKSPDKAHLNLHINSLELGDSAVYFCASSPPGGNRWNIQYFGAGTRLSVL.

This clonotype was counted a few times. The J gene is TRBJ2-7, the V gene TRBV28; 8 nucleotides agree with TRBD2. The CDR3 is 12 amino acids. Germline V gives CDR1 MDHEN, CDR2 SYDVKM. Trimming removed 10 bases from V and 7 bases from J; junction bases left unmatched: 9. CDR3 sequence (DNA): TGTGCCACGGCCGGACTAGCTGGGGAGCAGTACTTC. It codes for CATAGLAGEQYF. Full variable domain (missing parts from reference TRBV28 and TRBJ2-7): DVKVTQSSRYLVKRTGEKVFLECVQDMDHENMFWYRQDPGLGLRLIYFSYDVKMKEKGDIPEGYSVSREKKERFSLILESASTNQTSMYLCATAGLAGEQYFGPGTRLTVT.

This clonotype was seen many times. This chain connects TRBV10-2 to TRBJ1-6; TRBD1 matches 9 bases. This CDR3 is built from 15 residues. J was trimmed by 9 bases and V by 6 bases; bases with no gene match: 9. The germline CDR1 and CDR2 sequences are WSHSY and SAAADI. Written as DNA, the CDR3 is TGCGCCAGCAGGGCCCCCGGGACAGGGAGTTCACCCCTCCACTTT. Protein: CASRAPGTGSSPLHF.

This clonotype turned up a few times. CDR3 nucleotide sequence: TGCAGTGCGAGGACTAGCGGTCTCACAGATACGCAGTATTTT. It is translated as CSARTSGLTDTQYF. The rearrangement joins TRBV20-1 to TRBJ2-3; 10 bases agree with TRBD2. The V and J ends lost 6 bases and 2 bases, in that order; junction bases with no gene match: 5. The V gene's germline CDR1 is DFQATT and CDR2 SNEGSKA (reference sequence). This CDR3 is 14 amino acids long.